This record concerns one T cell receptor (beta chain) sequence. Antigen specificity is unknown. The CDR3 runs to 14 residues. Germline V gene sequence: CDR1 MNHEY, CDR2 SVGAGI. V was cut by 6 bases and J by 1 base, with 12 bases left in between. The sample is drawn from a study of Tregs in tolerant kidney transplant recipients. Points from the study as a whole: Biological reproducibility was not directly addressed in this study.

The method was immunoSEQ multiplex PCR; TCRdb's version includes in-frame clones alone and lacks a portion of them. The sample shows approximately 98,000 clones, 90% of them seen only once. The receptor was isolated from a human donor who received a combined kidney and bone marrow transplant. V gene TRBV6-5 combines with J gene TRBJ1-1, with D unclear. The source was CD4+ T cells from blood, collected before the transplant. The CDR3 protein is CASSHRTSNTEAFF. The CDR3 nucleotides are TGTGCCAGCAGCCACAGAACCTCGAACACTGAAGCTTTCTTT.